This T cell receptor (beta chain) was profiled in a study of cytomegalovirus exposure and HLA in healthy donors. PCR involved 60 Vbeta and 13 Jbeta primers. Assay: immunoSEQ multiplex PCR; the TCRdb copy retains only in-frame clones and omits some. The sample shows about 120,000 clones, approximately 72% of them seen only once. Findings and caveats of the study: Researchers reported in a later analysis that common viral pathogens appeared linked to several top clusters. What TCR beta sequences reportedly achieved was accurate prediction of HLA-A and HLA-B alleles in most subjects. Some 17,000 TCR beta sequences were associated with HLA alleles at 0.05 false discovery rate in a later analysis.

In regard to this clone: Its antigen is not known.

Sample: PBMCs. This receptor was identified in a man aged 55 to 69 in good health and CMV-seropositive.

The CDR3 sequence: CASKTGSALPYEQYF. The CDR3 bases are TGTGCCAGCAAAACAGGTTCCGCACTACCCTACGAGCAGTACTTC. The rearrangement links TRBV27 to TRBJ2-7, with D possibly TRBD1 on 5 matching bases. Trimming removed 7 bases from V and 2 bases from J, with 18 bases in between. This CDR3 has 15 amino acids. The V gene's germline CDR1 is MNHEY and CDR2 SMNVEV (reference sequence).